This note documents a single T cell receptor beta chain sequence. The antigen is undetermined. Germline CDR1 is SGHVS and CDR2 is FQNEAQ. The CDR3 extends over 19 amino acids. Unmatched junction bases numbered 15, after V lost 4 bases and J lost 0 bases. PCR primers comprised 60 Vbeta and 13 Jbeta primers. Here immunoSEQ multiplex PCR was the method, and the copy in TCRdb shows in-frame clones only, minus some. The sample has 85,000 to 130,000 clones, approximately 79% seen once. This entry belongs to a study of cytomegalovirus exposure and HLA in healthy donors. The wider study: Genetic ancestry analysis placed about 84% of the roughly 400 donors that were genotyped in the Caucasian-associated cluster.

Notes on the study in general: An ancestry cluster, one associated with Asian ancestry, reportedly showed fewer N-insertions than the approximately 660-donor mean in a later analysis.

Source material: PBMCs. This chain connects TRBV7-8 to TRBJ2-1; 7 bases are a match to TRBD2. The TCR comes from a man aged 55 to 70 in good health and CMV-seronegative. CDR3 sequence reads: CASSSLAGSADSSYNEQFF. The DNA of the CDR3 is TGTGCCAGCAGCTCCTTAGCGGGTTCAGCAGATAGCTCCTACAATGAGCAGTTCTTC. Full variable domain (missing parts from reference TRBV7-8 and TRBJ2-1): GAGVSQSPRYKVAKRGQDVALRCDPISGHVSLFWYQQALGQGPEFLTYFQNEAQLDKSGLPSDRFFAERPEGSVSTLKIQRTQQEDSAVYLCASSSLAGSADSSYNEQFFGPGTRLTVL.